Following are 4 T cell receptor beta chains from one sample sequenced in a study of T cell changes during pregnancy in multiple sclerosis. Generated by immunoSEQ multiplex PCR, the TCRdb table keeps only in-frame clones and is missing some. Among fewer than 80,000 clones listed, around 94% were seen once. The specimen was CD4+ T cells from peripheral blood mononuclear cells, collected after pregnancy. These receptors came from a female donor with multiple sclerosis, enrolled in a pregnancy study.

The chain links TRBV7-2 to TRBJ1-2; 9 nucleotides agree with TRBD1. The CDR3 spans 13 residues. CDR1 and CDR2 (germline): SGHTA, FQGNSA. V lost 5 bases and J lost 10; bases outside the gene matches: 8. The CDR3 DNA sequence: TGTGCCAGCAGCCTACGGGACAGGGTCCCCTACACCTTC. Amino acid sequence: CASSLRDRVPYTF.

CDR3 loop: CASSSPGLAETQYF. In nucleotides, the CDR3 is TGTGCCAGCAGCTCGCCGGGACTAGCAGAGACCCAGTACTTC. The chain joins TRBV7-9 to TRBJ2-5; 9 nucleotides align to TRBD2. This CDR3 spans 14 amino acids. The germline gives CDR1 SEHNR, CDR2 FQNEAQ (reference sequence). The ends lost 4 bases at V and 4 bases at J; junction bases unmatched: 4.

Only one count was recorded for this clone. J is TRBJ2-1 and V is TRBV7-9, with 10 bases that match TRBD2. Germline CDR1 SEHNR, CDR2 FQNEAQ (reference sequence). V was pared by 1 base and J by 5 bases, with 2 bases of the junction left unmatched. This CDR3 is 15 amino acids long. Here the CDR3 reads CASSLVGLADNEQFF. The CDR3 region has the DNA TGTGCCAGCAGCTTAGTAGGACTAGCGGACAATGAGCAGTTCTTC.

V usage is TRBV4-2 and J usage is TRBJ1-2; no firm D call. Trimming took off 0 bases at V and 7 bases at J, with 15 bases between the two ends. The CDR3 is made up of 15 amino acids. Germline values: CDR1 LGHNA, CDR2 YNFKEQ. DNA for the CDR3: TGTGCCAGCAGCCAAGATAACGGAAGGGAGTCTGGCTACACCTTC. Translated: CASSQDNGRESGYTF.